This entry lists 31 T cell receptor beta chains sequenced from one sample in a study of cytomegalovirus exposure and HLA in healthy donors. With 60 Vbeta and 13 Jbeta primers, the PCR was carried out. Data came from immunoSEQ multiplex PCR; TCRdb stores just in-frame clones and leaves some out. The data contain about 150,000 clones, roughly 80% of them singletons. Input material: PBMCs. All receptors come from a middle-aged woman in good health and CMV-seronegative.

This clone was counted between two and nine times. The chain links TRBV18 to TRBJ2-7; TRBD1 agrees at 7 bases. V lost 2 bases and J lost 6; bases outside the gene matches: 1. Looked up from germline, CDR1 is KGHSH and CDR2 is LQKENI. The CDR3 contains 12 residues. CDR3 protein: CASSPYRGEQYF. CDR3 coding DNA: TGTGCCAGCTCACCATACAGGGGCGAGCAGTACTTC.

This chain joins TRBV7-9 and TRBJ2-3; 7 bases are a match to TRBD1. This CDR3 comprises 15 residues. With V trimmed by 6 bases and J by 5 bases, 11 bases remained unmatched. Germline V gene data show CDR1 as SEHNR and CDR2 as FQNEAQ (reference sequence). For the CDR3, the DNA is TGTGCCAGCAGAGGACAGGTATTTGGGAGAGATACGCAGTATTTT. Protein sequence: CASRGQVFGRDTQYF.

V gene TRBV2 combines with J gene TRBJ2-7, with 12 bases matching TRBD2. Looked up from germline, CDR1 is SNHLY and CDR2 is FYNNEI. Losses at the gene ends were 6 bases for V and 4 bases for J; bases not matched to a gene: 10. CDR3 length: 16 amino acids. The CDR3 DNA follows: TGTGCCAGCAGCCCACCCCCTAGCGGGAGGGGATACGAGCAGTACTTC. Translating gives CASSPPPSGRGYEQYF.

The chain couples TRBV18 to TRBJ1-2; 12 bases line up with TRBD1. The length of the CDR3 is 15 residues. V gave up 3 bases and J gave up 5 bases; unmatched junction bases: 4. The germline V gene encodes CDR1 KGHSH and CDR2 LQKENI. CDR3 coding DNA: TGTGCCAGCTCACCGCCGGGACAGGGGGCTTATGGCTACACCTTC. This sequence encodes CASSPPGQGAYGYTF. Using reference TRBV18 and TRBJ1-2 for the parts outside the CDR3, the full variable domain is NAGVMQNPRHLVRRRGQEARLRCSPMKGHSHVYWYRQLPEEGLKFMVYLQKENIIDESGMPKERFSAEFPKEGPSILRIQQVVRGDSAAYFCASSPPGQGAYGYTFGSGTRLTVV.

This clone was counted between two and nine times. This chain links TRBV11-2 with TRBJ1-6; 7 bases map to TRBD1. This CDR3 comprises 15 residues. Germline CDR1 is SGHAT and CDR2 is FQNNGV. The trim removed 5 bases at V and 8 bases at J, leaving 9 bases unmatched. The CDR3 bases are TGTGCCAGCAGCACCTACAGGGGTGCCCATTCACCCCTCCACTTT. Amino acids: CASSTYRGAHSPLHF.

The chain recombines TRBV11-3 with TRBJ1-5, with D possibly being TRBD1 (6 bases). Germline lookup yields CDR1 SGHNT and CDR2 YENEEA. Trimming took 4 bases from V and 5 from J, leaving 6 bases between them. The CDR3 covers 12 residues. CDR3 in amino acids: CASSYRDQPQHF. CDR3 sequence (DNA): TGTGCCAGCAGCTACAGGGATCAGCCCCAGCATTTT.

V usage is TRBV5-1 and J usage is TRBJ2-6; D might be TRBD1 (5 bases). Germline CDR1 SGHRS, CDR2 YFSETQ. The CDR3 spans 15 residues. V lost 3 bases and J lost 15, with 22 bases in between. The CDR3 sequence: CASSSKVGAAQGLTF. Here the CDR3 DNA reads TGCGCCAGCAGCTCGAAGGTAGGGGCGGCCCAAGGCCTGACTTTC.

This chain connects TRBV6-1 to TRBJ2-5, with D maybe TRBD2 (6 bases). V was shortened by 5 bases and J by 2 bases, with 12 bases between the two germline ends. The CDR3 has 14 residues. Germline CDR1 and CDR2: MNHNS and SASEGT. The CDR3 reads CASSTRGNQETQYF. In nucleotides, the CDR3 is TGTGCCAGCAGTACGCGGGGAAATCAAGAGACCCAGTACTTC.

This rearrangement joins TRBV5-1 to TRBJ2-7, with 9 bases lining up with TRBD1. CDR1 SGHRS and CDR2 YFSETQ come from the germline V gene. V lost 3 bases and J lost 0; bases outside the gene matches: 7. CDR3 length: 16 amino acids. CDR3 sequence reads: CASSWDRAGSSYEQYF. The CDR3, as DNA: TGCGCCAGCAGCTGGGACAGGGCGGGTAGCTCCTACGAGCAGTACTTC.

This chain connects TRBV7-9 to TRBJ1-2, with 8 bases identical to TRBD1. V lost 5 bases and J lost 8; bases outside the gene matches: 13. CDR3 size: 15 residues. Germline assignment: CDR1 SEHNR and CDR2 FQNEAQ (reference sequence). The CDR3: CASSRPGRGRVGYTF. In DNA, the CDR3 is TGTGCCAGCAGCCGGCCGGGCAGGGGGCGCGTGGGCTACACCTTC. Drawing the rest from reference TRBV7-9 and TRBJ1-2, the complete variable domain is DTGVSQNPRHKITKRGQNVTFRCDPISEHNRLYWYRQTLGQGPEFLTYFQNEAQLEKSRLLSDRFSAERPKGSFSTLEIQRTEQGDSAMYLCASSRPGRGRVGYTFGSGTRLTVV.

This chain connects TRBV5-1 to TRBJ1-2; D remains ambiguous. Trimming removed 0 bases at V and 3 bases at J, with 6 bases between. Germline V lookup: CDR1 SGHRS, CDR2 YFSETQ. This CDR3 has 13 amino acids. In DNA form, the CDR3 reads TGCGCCAGCAGCTTGGAAACAGACTATGGCTACACCTTC. Translating gives CASSLETDYGYTF. The full variable domain, rest sourced from reference TRBV5-1 and TRBJ1-2, is KAGVTQTPRYLIKTRGQQVTLSCSPISGHRSVSWYQQTPGQGLQFLFEYFSETQRNKGNFPGRFSGRQFSNSRSEMNVSTLELGDSALYLCASSLETDYGYTFGSGTRLTVV.

V usage is TRBV5-8 and J usage is TRBJ1-1; D perhaps matches TRBD1 (6 bases). The CDR3 contains 15 residues. Trimming removed 2 bases at V and 4 bases at J, with 15 bases between. CDR1 SGHTS and CDR2 YDEGEE come from the germline V gene. CDR3 amino acids: CASSFVGGASTEAFF. For the CDR3, the DNA is TGTGCCAGCAGCTTCGTGGGGGGGGCGAGCACTGAAGCTTTCTTT.

The rearrangement links TRBV10-2 to TRBJ1-1; TRBD1 is a possible D gene (6 bases). The CDR3 loop spans 14 amino acids. The germline V gene encodes CDR1 WSHSY and CDR2 SAAADI. V was shortened by 4 bases and J by 1 base, with 10 bases between the two germline ends. In DNA, the CDR3 is TGCGCCAGCAGTGCAGGCAGGGGGAACACTGAAGCTTTCTTT. Translating it yields CASSAGRGNTEAFF.

Only one count was recorded for this clone. The gene calls are TRBV7-9 and TRBJ2-7; 10 bases align to TRBD1. The CDR3 sequence is 14 residues long. The V gene end was trimmed by 3 bases and the J gene end by 4 bases; junction bases not matched to a gene: 3. The germline V gene has CDR1 SEHNR and CDR2 FQNEAQ (reference sequence). CDR3 region: CASSLGQGMYEQYF. As DNA, the CDR3 is TGTGCCAGCAGCTTGGGACAGGGGATGTACGAGCAGTACTTC.

V gene TRBV6-6 combines with J gene TRBJ1-2; tentative D call: TRBD1 (6 bases). The CDR3 has 14 amino acids. The V and J ends lost 4 bases and 8 bases respectively, with 17 bases between them. CDR1 is MNHNY and CDR2 is SVGAGI in the germline V gene (reference sequence). CDR3 residues: CASSLTGAGGGYTF. The CDR3 bases are TGTGCCAGCAGTTTAACGGGGGCGGGGGGGGGCTACACCTTC.

A note on this clone: The identical CDR3 is also encoded by other nucleotide sequences in the sample. The chain carries TRBV6-5 and TRBJ1-1; 9 bases match TRBD1. The germline CDR1 and CDR2 sequences are MNHEY and SVGAGI. The junction had 4 bases not matched to a gene; V was cut back by 9 bases and J by 5 bases. The CDR3 length is 12 residues. This chain's CDR3 is CASRDRVTEAFF. For the CDR3, the DNA is TGTGCCAGTCGGGACAGGGTGACTGAAGCTTTCTTT.

This clone appeared once. An end of the junction differs from the germline gene, which may be a read error. The V call is TRBV7-9, the J call TRBJ1-2, with TRBD1 identical over 10 bases. Germline V gives CDR1 SEHNR, CDR2 FQNEAQ (reference sequence). The CDR3 loop spans 13 amino acids. This CDR3 is CASSLALGQGLHF. The CDR3 region has the DNA TGTGCCAGCAGCTTAGCGTTGGGACAGGGGCTCCACTTC.

The V call is TRBV6-6, the J call TRBJ1-2, with 11 bases identical to TRBD1. This CDR3 region has 14 residues. Trimming removed 2 bases from V and 6 bases from J; junction bases left unmatched: 2. Germline assignment: CDR1 MNHNY and CDR2 SVGAGI (reference sequence). The DNA of the CDR3 is TGTGCCAGCAGTTACAGGGACAGGGGGGATGGCTACACCTTC. It encodes CASSYRDRGDGYTF.

This chain uses TRBV13 with TRBJ2-1; 14 bases align to TRBD2. Germline-derived CDR1 and CDR2 are PRHDT and FYEKMQ (reference sequence). V trimming: 5 bases; J trimming: 5 bases; junction bases outside the gene matches: 14. The CDR3 is made up of 19 amino acids. The chain's CDR3 is CASSNSIVRGLAGDNEQFF. In DNA, the CDR3 is TGTGCCAGCAGCAACTCTATCGTCCGGGGACTAGCGGGAGACAATGAGCAGTTCTTC.

This clone was counted a single time. This chain uses TRBV30 with TRBJ2-1, with 8 bases matching TRBD1. The CDR3 is 13 residues long. Germline CDR1 is GTSNPN and CDR2 is SVGIG (reference sequence). The V and J ends lost 4 bases and 9 bases, in that order; junction bases with no gene match: 8. The CDR3 DNA reads as TGTGCCTGGACCCCAGGGGGCGCGGGTGAGCAGTTCTTC. Translation: CAWTPGGAGEQFF.

The chain joins TRBV11-2 to TRBJ2-7; D not resolved. Trimming shortened V by 0 bases and J by 7 bases, and 7 bases separated the two germline ends. Germline V CDR1 and CDR2: SGHAT, FQNNGV. The CDR3 contains 12 residues. The CDR3 loop is CASSLDRREQYF. The CDR3, as DNA: TGTGCCAGCAGCTTAGATCGGCGGGAGCAGTACTTC.

The chain is built from TRBV7-2 and TRBJ2-1; a weak D match, TRBD2 (7 bases). With 2 bases removed from V and 7 bases from J, the gap between germline ends came to 9 bases. CDR3 size: 13 residues. Germline V gene data show CDR1 as SGHTA and CDR2 as FQGNSA. Written as DNA, the CDR3 is TGTGCCAGCAGCTTAAGGGGGGGGAATGAGCAGTTCTTC. Translated, it gives CASSLRGGNEQFF.

V gene TRBV27 combines with J gene TRBJ2-3; D is ambiguous. V was pared by 6 bases and J by 0 bases, with 7 bases between. Germline CDR1 is MNHEY and CDR2 is SMNVEV (reference sequence). The CDR3 is 13 residues long. The CDR3 reads CASSRTSTDTQYF. The CDR3 bases are TGTGCCAGCAGCCGAACTAGCACAGATACGCAGTATTTT.

The chain has TRBV30 and TRBJ1-3; D unclear. Germline V gene lookup returns CDR1 GTSNPN and CDR2 SVGIG (reference sequence). This CDR3 is built from 15 residues. V lost 5 bases to trimming and J lost 6 bases, with 20 bases between them. The CDR3 region has the DNA TGTGCCTGGGGAACCCCCGGGGATCAGGCAAACACCATATATTTT. This translates into CAWGTPGDQANTIYF.

The chain links TRBV7-8 to TRBJ2-7, with TRBD2 identical over 8 bases. Germline V gene data show CDR1 as SGHVS and CDR2 as FQNEAQ. The junction had 1 base not matched to a gene; V was cut back by 5 bases and J by 7 bases. The CDR3 is made up of 11 amino acids. CDR3 in DNA: TGTGCCAGCAGCACGGGGGGGGAGCAGTACTTC. It translates to CASSTGGEQYF.

The rearrangement links TRBV5-1 to TRBJ2-1, with D unresolved. The CDR3 is 14 amino acids. Germline values: CDR1 SGHRS, CDR2 YFSETQ. V lost 2 bases and J lost 7, with 13 bases in between. The CDR3 sequence: CASSLSLAGNEQFF. The CDR3 DNA reads TGCGCCAGCAGCTTATCCCTTGCAGGTAATGAGCAGTTCTTC. Full variable domain (rest looked up from reference TRBV5-1 and TRBJ2-1): KAGVTQTPRYLIKTRGQQVTLSCSPISGHRSVSWYQQTPGQGLQFLFEYFSETQRNKGNFPGRFSGRQFSNSRSEMNVSTLELGDSALYLCASSLSLAGNEQFFGPGTRLTVL.

V usage is TRBV7-2 and J usage is TRBJ1-1; maybe TRBD1 (5 bases). The germline V gene encodes CDR1 SGHTA and CDR2 FQGNSA. Between the trimmed V and J ends, which lost 1 base and 6 bases, there was a span of 9 bases. This CDR3 region has 13 residues. DNA of the CDR3: TGTGCCAGCAGCTTAGGGGGCGTCGCTGAAGCTTTCTTT. Translation: CASSLGGVAEAFF. The whole variable domain, remainder taken from reference TRBV7-2 and TRBJ1-1, is GAGVSQSPSNKVTEKGKDVELRCDPISGHTALYWYRQSLGQGLEFLIYFQGNSAPDKSGLPSDRFSAERTGGSVSTLTIQRTQQEDSAVYLCASSLGGVAEAFFGQGTRLTVV.

The chain links TRBV5-1 to TRBJ1-3, with unresolved D. The ends were cut back, 0 bases at V and 3 bases at J, with 13 bases in the middle. The CDR3 runs to 16 residues. The germline V gene has CDR1 SGHRS and CDR2 YFSETQ. CDR3 nucleotide sequence: TGCGCCAGCAGCTTGGGTTTGGGCATAGATGGAAACACCATATATTTT. This encodes CASSLGLGIDGNTIYF.

The chain employs TRBV7-8 and TRBJ2-7; 9 bases agree with TRBD1. J was trimmed by 0 bases and V by 5 bases; bases with no gene match: 5. Germline CDR1 reads SGHVS; CDR2 reads FQNEAQ. The CDR3 runs 15 residues. The CDR3: CASSHKQGASYEQYF. CDR3 DNA: TGTGCCAGCAGCCATAAACAGGGGGCCTCCTACGAGCAGTACTTC.

This clone was recorded only once. The rearrangement links TRBV7-9 to TRBJ2-7, with D perhaps TRBD1 (5 bases). Germline CDR1 SEHNR, CDR2 FQNEAQ (reference sequence). There are 12 residues in the CDR3. Trimming cost V 3 bases and J 3 bases, with 6 bases left between them. Here the CDR3 DNA reads TGTGCCAGCAGCTTCGACAGCTACGAGCAGTACTTC. Translation: CASSFDSYEQYF.

This chain connects TRBV5-1 to TRBJ1-1, with a possible D match to TRBD1 (6 bases). The CDR3 totals 15 residues. With 4 bases removed from V and 0 bases from J, the gap between germline ends came to 13 bases. Per the germline V gene, CDR1 is SGHRS and CDR2 is YFSETQ. CDR3 protein: CASSLRGGLNTEAFF. DNA for the CDR3: TGCGCCAGCAGCCTACGAGGGGGTCTGAACACTGAAGCTTTCTTT.